This TCR beta chain comes out of a study of blood T cell repertoires in COVID-19. In the study overall: The United States, Italy and Spain were the sources of the acute and convalescent COVID-19 samples.

Germline lookup yields CDR1 MNHEY and CDR2 SVGAGI. The CDR3 spans 15 residues. V dropped 0 bases and J dropped 1 base, with 4 bases sitting between them. In the study's own analysis: Amplifying reference gene primers gave estimates of nucleated cell counts. Here immunoSEQ multiplex PCR was the method, and the copy in TCRdb shows in-frame clones only, minus some. Clonal size and the V and J genes are those of that table, whereas D and trimming came from the DNA. The sample lists 80,000 or so clones; 65% to 85% were seen once. Sequencing used peripheral blood. The sequence was collected from a woman older than 75 with acute or convalescent COVID-19. The genes are TRBV6-5 and TRBJ2-6; no clear D. The CDR3 DNA follows: TGTGCCAGCAGTTACTCCCAATCTGGGGCCAACGTCCTGACTTTC. Its translation: CASSYSQSGANVLTF.